The present T cell receptor (beta chain) was sequenced within a study of control samples from healthy donors and cancer patients. The assay was immunoSEQ multiplex PCR, and TCRdb's table has in-frame clones only and misses some. The sample shows tens of thousands of clones, about 87% of them seen only once. Trimming took 2 bases from V and 3 from J, leaving 12 bases between them. The germline CDR1 and CDR2 sequences are SGHDT and YYEEEE. This CDR3 comprises 14 residues. The sequencing sample was made of PBMCs. This clonotype was obtained from a woman aged 60 to 75 with lung cancer. The V gene is TRBV5-6, the J gene TRBJ2-7, with a tentative D call TRBD1 (6 bases). The CDR3 is CASSFWQGGYEQYF. In DNA form, the CDR3 reads TGTGCCAGCAGCTTTTGGCAAGGGGGCTACGAGCAGTACTTC.